Below are 25 T cell receptor beta chains sequenced from a single sample in a study of cytomegalovirus exposure and HLA in healthy donors. This PCR relied on a set of 60 Vbeta primers and 13 Jbeta primers. Some clones are missing from TCRdb's copy, which holds only in-frame ones; the method was immunoSEQ multiplex PCR. The table records some 150,000 clones, about 85% of them present only once. The sequenced sample consisted of PBMCs. All receptors come from a human donor in good health.

The V call is TRBV14, the J call TRBJ2-5; tentative D call: TRBD2 (6 bases). Looked up from germline, CDR1 is SGHDN and CDR2 is FVKESK. This CDR3 spans 14 amino acids. V lost 2 bases and J lost 2, with 9 bases in between. This CDR3 reads CASSQSGTQETQYF. The CDR3 DNA reads TGTGCCAGCAGCCAATCGGGGACTCAAGAGACCCAGTACTTC.

This chain connects TRBV6-1 to TRBJ2-5, with 7 bases lining up with TRBD2. Trimming took 0 bases from V and 7 from J; bases not matched to a gene: 8. The CDR3 totals 15 residues. Germline CDR1 reads MNHNS; CDR2 reads SASEGT. The CDR3 reads CASSEAGLDLGTQYF. The DNA for the CDR3 is TGTGCCAGCAGTGAAGCCGGACTAGACCTAGGGACCCAGTACTTC.

This clone was recorded a few times. The J gene is TRBJ1-1, the V gene TRBV7-3; D possibly corresponds to TRBD1 (6 bases). Per the germline V gene, CDR1 is SGHTA and CDR2 is FQGTGA. Trimming took off 1 base at V and 2 bases at J, with 14 bases between the two ends. The CDR3 spans 16 residues. The CDR3 bases are TGTGCCAGCAGCTTAAGTCCCGGACAGACAAACACTGAAGCTTTCTTT. Translating it yields CASSLSPGQTNTEAFF.

In its sample, this clone was seen a few times. This rearrangement joins TRBV5-1 to TRBJ2-7, with 7 bases identical to TRBD1. V lost 0 bases and J lost 6; bases outside the gene matches: 6. The CDR3 runs 14 residues. Per the germline V gene, CDR1 is SGHRS and CDR2 is YFSETQ. The CDR3 coding sequence is TGCGCCAGCAGCTTGGAGACAGGGTCCCGCGAGCAGTACTTC. Protein sequence: CASSLETGSREQYF.

This chain connects TRBV4-1 to TRBJ2-7; TRBD2 is a possible D gene (5 bases). The CDR3 contains 14 residues. Germline CDR1 MGHRA, CDR2 YSYEKL. V lost 0 bases to trimming and J lost 7 bases, with 13 bases between them. CDR3 sequence reads: CASSQDLGSGEQYF. In nucleotides, the CDR3 is TGCGCCAGCAGCCAAGATCTTGGTTCGGGGGAGCAGTACTTC.

The CDR3, as DNA: TGTGCTAGTGTGCCTAGCGGGGGCTCCTACAATGAGCAGTTCTTC. It encodes CASVPSGGSYNEQFF. V and J are TRBV12-5 and TRBJ2-1, with 10 bases aligning to TRBD2. With V trimmed by 7 bases and J by 0 bases, 3 bases remained unmatched. Germline lookup yields CDR1 LGHNT and CDR2 FRNRAP. The CDR3 runs to 15 residues.

The chain recombines TRBV2 with TRBJ2-5, with 13 nucleotides matching TRBD2. Per the germline V gene, CDR1 is SNHLY and CDR2 is FYNNEI. The CDR3 loop spans 17 amino acids. J lost 1 base, V lost 6 bases, and 8 bases had no gene match. The CDR3 DNA reads TGTGCCAGCAGCAGGACTAGCGGGAGTTCTATCCAAGAGACCCAGTACTTC. It codes for CASSRTSGSSIQETQYF.

The chain is built from TRBV6-5 and TRBJ2-1; 9 nucleotides agree with TRBD2. The trim removed 2 bases at V and 6 bases at J, leaving 5 bases unmatched. The CDR3 consists of 15 residues. The germline V gene has CDR1 MNHEY and CDR2 SVGAGI. CDR3 nucleotides: TGTGCCAGCAGTTACCAGGCTAGCGGGATCAATGAGCAGTTCTTC. This translates into CASSYQASGINEQFF.

This clone appeared a few times. This sequence joins TRBV6-4 and TRBJ2-7, with 8 bases matching TRBD2. Trimming at V came to 5 bases and at J to 0 bases, leaving 6 bases not matched to a gene. CDR1 MRHNA and CDR2 SNTAGT come from the germline V gene. The CDR3 contains 15 residues. The CDR3 sequence: CASSKLAGSSYEQYF. Written as DNA, the CDR3 is TGTGCCAGCAGTAAGTTAGCGGGGAGCTCCTACGAGCAGTACTTC.

The rearrangement joins TRBV19 to TRBJ1-5; D call uncertain. There are 13 residues in the CDR3. V was cut by 4 bases and J by 4 bases, with 8 bases left in between. Germline values: CDR1 LNHDA, CDR2 SQIVND (reference sequence). The CDR3 reads CASSKWTNQPQHF. The CDR3 bases are TGTGCCAGTAGTAAATGGACTAATCAGCCCCAGCATTTT.

This rearrangement joins TRBV30 to TRBJ1-1; no definite D call. Germline CDR1 GTSNPN, CDR2 SVGIG (reference sequence). Trimming removed 4 bases from V and 5 bases from J, with 14 bases in between. This CDR3 contains 13 residues. In DNA, the CDR3 is TGTGCCTGGACCTTTTTCACTGTAACTGAAGCTTTCTTT. This encodes CAWTFFTVTEAFF.

Only a few counts were recorded for this clone. The rearrangement uses TRBV29-1 and TRBJ2-1; unclear D gene. The CDR3 loop spans 13 amino acids. Germline assignment: CDR1 SQVTM and CDR2 ANQGSEA. The germline V and J ends were trimmed by 3 bases and 5 bases, with 11 bases remaining between them. CDR3 sequence reads: CSVDGFSNNEQFF. As DNA, the CDR3 is TGCAGCGTTGACGGGTTTTCGAACAATGAGCAGTTCTTC.

CDR3 residues: CASSGGQGSYGYTF. DNA of the CDR3: TGTGCCAGCAGTGGAGGGCAGGGGAGCTATGGCTACACCTTC. The rearrangement joins TRBV6-1 to TRBJ1-2; tentatively, D is TRBD1 (6 bases). V lost 4 bases, J lost 4 bases, and 13 bases lay in between. The CDR3 runs 14 residues. Germline CDR1 reads MNHNS; CDR2 reads SASEGT.

This clone was counted only a few times. This chain links TRBV28 with TRBJ1-5; D gene uncertain. V gave up 6 bases and J gave up 1 base, with 10 bases separating them. CDR1 is MDHEN and CDR2 is SYDVKM in the germline V gene. This CDR3 has 14 residues. CDR3 sequence (DNA): TGTGCCAGCAGCCCCCCTGTGAGCAATCAGCCCCAGCATTTT. This encodes CASSPPVSNQPQHF.

V is TRBV7-6 and J is TRBJ1-2, with 9 bases aligning to TRBD1. This CDR3 region has 14 residues. Germline V gene sequence: CDR1 SGHVS, CDR2 FNYEAQ. V trimming: 3 bases; J trimming: 6 bases; junction bases outside the gene matches: 5. The DNA of the CDR3 is TGTGCCAGCAGCTTGACAGGGGGGGACCATGGCTACACCTTC. This sequence encodes CASSLTGGDHGYTF.

The chain has TRBV5-1 and TRBJ2-5; TRBD2 is a possible D gene (5 bases). Germline V gives CDR1 SGHRS, CDR2 YFSETQ. The CDR3 has 16 residues. The V gene lost 2 bases and the J gene lost 3 bases, with 17 bases spanning the gap. CDR3 amino acids: CASSLRDGLVEETQYF. CDR3 in DNA: TGCGCCAGCAGCTTACGGGATGGGCTAGTGGAAGAGACCCAGTACTTC. Full variable domain (missing parts from reference TRBV5-1 and TRBJ2-5): KAGVTQTPRYLIKTRGQQVTLSCSPISGHRSVSWYQQTPGQGLQFLFEYFSETQRNKGNFPGRFSGRQFSNSRSEMNVSTLELGDSALYLCASSLRDGLVEETQYFGPGTRLLVL.

The chain employs TRBV29-1 and TRBJ2-5; TRBD1 matches 10 bases. Germline V CDR1 and CDR2: SQVTM, ANQGSEA. J was trimmed by 5 bases and V by 7 bases; bases with no gene match: 4. The CDR3 covers 12 residues. The CDR3 bases are TGCAGCGGGGGGGGACAGGGGGAGACCCAGTACTTC. This gives the protein CSGGGQGETQYF.

This clone showed up just a few times. The V and J genes are TRBV27 and TRBJ1-1; D possibly corresponds to TRBD1 (5 bases). The CDR3 contains 17 residues. V dropped 6 bases and J dropped 1 base, with 21 bases sitting between them. The germline V gene has CDR1 MNHEY and CDR2 SMNVEV (reference sequence). The CDR3, as DNA: TGTGCCAGCAGCCCTTTGAAAGGACAAGCGACGAACACTGAAGCTTTCTTT. It yields the protein CASSPLKGQATNTEAFF.

CDR3 in amino acids: CASSTGGFDNEQFF. As DNA, the CDR3 is TGTGCCAGCTCGACAGGGGGTTTTGACAATGAGCAGTTCTTC. V is TRBV2 and J is TRBJ2-1; 9 nucleotides match TRBD1. V shed 8 bases, J shed 5 bases, and the junction held 7 bases outside the gene matches. CDR1 and CDR2 (germline): SNHLY, FYNNEI. The CDR3 runs 14 residues.

V is TRBV6-5 and J is TRBJ2-1; a weak D match, TRBD2 (5 bases). The germline V and J ends were trimmed by 2 bases and 6 bases, with 14 bases remaining between them. This CDR3 spans 15 amino acids. Germline lookup yields CDR1 MNHEY and CDR2 SVGAGI. The CDR3 sequence: CASSYRRGPGNEQFF. The CDR3 DNA reads as TGTGCCAGCAGTTACAGGCGAGGGCCGGGCAATGAGCAGTTCTTC.

Note on this clone: Within the sample, other DNA sequences also encode this same CDR3. V and J are TRBV10-1 and TRBJ2-1; tentative D call: TRBD1 (6 bases). V dropped 0 bases and J dropped 4 bases, with 10 bases sitting between them. The CDR3 has 15 residues. The germline V gene has CDR1 WNHNN and CDR2 SYGVQD (reference sequence). The CDR3 DNA sequence: TGCGCCAGCAGTGAGTCGATAGGACAGTACAATGAGCAGTTCTTC. Its translation is CASSESIGQYNEQFF.

V gene TRBV19 combines with J gene TRBJ1-5; maybe TRBD1 (6 bases). Germline V gene sequence: CDR1 LNHDA, CDR2 SQIVND (reference sequence). This CDR3 is built from 18 residues. The germline V and J ends were trimmed by 6 bases and 0 bases, with 21 bases remaining between them. CDR3 sequence: CASSPGTTRGYSNQPQHF. CDR3 bases: TGTGCCAGTAGCCCCGGGACAACGAGGGGGTATAGCAATCAGCCCCAGCATTTT. Supplemented by reference TRBV19 and TRBJ1-5, the full variable domain reads DGGITQSPKYLFRKEGQNVTLSCEQNLNHDAMYWYRQDPGQGLRLIYYSQIVNDFQKGDIAEGYSVSREKKESFPLTVTSAQKNPTAFYLCASSPGTTRGYSNQPQHFGDGTRLSIL.

V and J are TRBV15 and TRBJ2-3; possible D gene TRBD2, 6 bases. Germline CDR1 and CDR2: LNHNV and YYDKDF (reference sequence). The CDR3 covers 14 residues. The ends were cut back, 0 bases at V and 3 bases at J, with 7 bases in the middle. CDR3 region: CATSRDRGTDTQYF. The CDR3 bases are TGTGCCACCAGCAGAGACCGGGGGACAGATACGCAGTATTTT.

The CDR3 DNA sequence: TGTGCCTGGAGGAGACAGGTTCGGGATACGCAGTATTTT. Its protein is CAWRRQVRDTQYF. The chain uses TRBV30 and TRBJ2-3, with TRBD1 as a possible D gene (6 bases). CDR3 size: 13 residues. Germline CDR1 GTSNPN, CDR2 SVGIG (reference sequence). V gave up 3 bases and J gave up 6 bases, with 13 bases separating them.

V is TRBV30 and J is TRBJ2-7; 8 nucleotides match TRBD1. The CDR3 has 14 residues. V trimming: 0 bases; J trimming: 3 bases; junction bases outside the gene matches: 4. Germline loops: CDR1 GTSNPN, CDR2 SVGIG (reference sequence). CDR3 sequence (DNA): TGTGCCTGGAGTGTGGGGACAGGAAGCTACGAGCAGTACTTC. Translating it yields CAWSVGTGSYEQYF.